This entry describes one T cell receptor (beta chain). Its specificity is not known. The V end was cut by 3 bases, the J end by 1 base, with 10 bases between. Germline V gene lookup returns CDR1 MDHEN and CDR2 SYDVKM. This CDR3 has 15 residues. The data were taken from a study of blood T cells in healthy people across ages. Study observations and caveats: Among long-lived donors, naive CD4+ cells were more numerous and diversity higher than in aged donors.

A second PCR, run for about 7 to 11 cycles, used a sample-barcoded 5' primer plus a J-beta primer mix. TCRdb recomputed calls from the 5' RACE reads with MiXCR, one row per CDR3 protein. The sample includes roughly 2 million distinct CDR3 sequences, roughly 52% of them seen just once. The sequenced sample consisted of blood. The chain carries TRBV28 and TRBJ1-5; D remains ambiguous. The sequence came from a woman aged 40 to 50 in good health. The CDR3 is CASSFLRRSNQPQHF. The CDR3 DNA sequence: TGTGCCAGCAGTTTTTTACGACGGAGCAATCAGCCCCAGCATTTT. The full variable domain, completed using reference TRBV28 and TRBJ1-5, is DVKVTQSSRYLVKRTGEKVFLECVQDMDHENMFWYRQDPGLGLRLIYFSYDVKMKEKGDIPEGYSVSREKKERFSLILESASTNQTSMYLCASSFLRRSNQPQHFGDGTRLSIL.